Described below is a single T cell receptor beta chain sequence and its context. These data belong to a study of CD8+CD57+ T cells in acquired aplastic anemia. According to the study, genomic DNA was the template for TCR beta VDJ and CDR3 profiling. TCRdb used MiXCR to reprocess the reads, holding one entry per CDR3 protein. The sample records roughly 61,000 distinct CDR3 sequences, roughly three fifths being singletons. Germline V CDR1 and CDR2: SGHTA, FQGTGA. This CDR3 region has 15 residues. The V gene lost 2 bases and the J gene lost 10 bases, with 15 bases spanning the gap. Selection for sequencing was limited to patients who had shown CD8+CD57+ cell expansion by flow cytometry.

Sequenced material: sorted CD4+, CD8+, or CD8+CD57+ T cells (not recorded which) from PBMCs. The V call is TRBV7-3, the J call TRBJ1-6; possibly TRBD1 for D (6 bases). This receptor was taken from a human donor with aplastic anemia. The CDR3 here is CASSLGAGVISPLHF. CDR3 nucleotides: TGTGCCAGCAGCTTAGGGGCAGGGGTCATCTCACCCCTCCACTTT.